This T cell receptor (beta chain) was identified in a study of shared T cell receptors in the human thymus. Profiled with immunoSEQ multiplex PCR; TCRdb holds only in-frame clones, not every one. The sample lists some 640,000 clones; more than 70% were seen once. V lost 0 bases, J lost 9 bases, and 10 bases lay in between. The CDR3 covers 13 residues. The germline V gene encodes CDR1 SGHRS and CDR2 YFSETQ. This sample was also put to use in a study of human thymus T cells. That paper adds: Congenital heart defects were the reason for the corrective surgery that the donors, healthy Finnish infants, were having. Corrective cardiac operations yielded the resected thymus tissue. V and J genes seemed to be used with bias in thymic and blood repertoires.

Material for sequencing was thymocytes. This sequence originates from a boy younger than two with a congenital heart defect. The J gene is TRBJ2-1, the V gene TRBV5-1; D is unresolved. CDR3 region: CASSLAVPVEQFF. The CDR3 bases are TGCGCCAGCAGCTTGGCGGTTCCGGTTGAGCAGTTCTTC.